This is a list of T cell receptor beta chains from one sample in a study of tumor-infiltrating lymphocytes in localized non-small cell lung cancer. The repertoire was sequenced with immunoSEQ multiplex PCR; TCRdb's copy has only in-frame clones and lacks some. Among some 9,500 clones listed, about 70% were seen once. The sequencing input was lung tumor tissue. The receptors derive from a human donor with non-small cell lung cancer. CDR3s include the opening cysteine and the closing phenylalanine or tryptophan. The order of the fields is J gene, V gene, clone size, D gene, CDR3 DNA, CDR3 protein. A D gene is named only where the DNA matches it firmly. Clone size, where shown, is once, few, many, or a class for clones that have expanded.

TRBJ2-5,TRBV5-6,.,.,TGTGCCAGCAGACAGGGAGAGACCCAGTACTTC,CASRQGETQYF
TRBJ2-5,TRBV9,.,TRBD1,TGTGCCAGCAGCAGACAGGGCGGGGAGACCCAGTACTTC,CASSRQGGETQYF
TRBJ2-1,TRBV5-1,once,TRBD1,TGCGCCAGCAGCTTGCGACCGGGACAGATAAACAATGAGCAGTTCTTC,CASSLRPGQINNEQFF
TRBJ2-2,TRBV19,.,.,TGTGCCAGTAGTATGACCGGGGAGCTGTTTTTT,CASSMTGELFF
TRBJ1-5,TRBV2,.,.,TGTGCCGTTCGGGACATTGATAGCAATCAGCCCCAGCATTTT,CAVRDIDSNQPQHF
TRBJ1-1,TRBV5-5,.,TRBD1,TGTGCCAGCAGTTTGGGACAGGGACTTCTAACAAATGAAGCTTTCTTT,CASSLGQGLLTNEAFF
TRBJ1-2,TRBV5-6,.,.,TGTGCCAGCAGCTCGCATACTAACTATGGCTACACCTTC,CASSSHTNYGYTF
TRBJ2-5,TRBV12-5,.,TRBD1,TGTGCTAGTGGTTTAGCCGGGACAGGGCCTATTTTCCAAGAGACCCAGTACTTC,CASGLAGTGPIFQETQYF
TRBJ2-7,TRBV2,.,TRBD1,TGTGCCAGCAAAGGACAGGGGGAGTACGAGCAGTACTTC,CASKGQGEYEQYF
TRBJ1-2,TRBV5-1,once,.,TGTGCCAGCAGCTGGGTGGGCAGTCTCCATGGCTACACCTTC,CASSWVGSLHGYTF
TRBJ1-1,TRBV6-6,.,.,TGTGCCAGCACCCAGGGTTCAGAAGCTTTCTTT,CASTQGSEAFF
TRBJ2-7,TRBV28,.,.,TGTGCCAGCAGTTTAGGGCAGGGTGCCTCCGAGCAGTACTTC,CASSLGQGASEQYF
TRBJ2-5,TRBV21-1,.,.,TGTGCCAGCAGCAAAAGGACTCAAGGGACGGGACAGGGGCAAGAGACCCAGTACTTC,CASSKRTQGTGQGQETQYF
TRBJ2-1,TRBV10-3,.,.,TGTGCCATCAGTGTAGGGGACGAGCAGTTCTTC,CAISVGDEQFF
TRBJ1-5,TRBV5-6,.,.,TGTGCCAGCAGCTTGGACCGGGTCAGGTACCCCATCAATCAGCCCCAGCATTTT,CASSLDRVRYPINQPQHF
TRBJ1-1,TRBV7-2,.,.,TGTGCCAGCCGCGCTGCTAGGGAAACTGAAGCTTTCTTT,CASRAARETEAFF
TRBJ2-2,TRBV14,.,.,TGTGCCAGCAGCCAAGGGTTTGGGACCTCCAACACCGGGGAGCTGTTTTTT,CASSQGFGTSNTGELFF
TRBJ2-7,TRBV9,.,TRBD1,TGTGCCAGCAGCGAGGAGGGGACAGGGGGCTGGCAGTACTTC,CASSEEGTGGWQYF
TRBJ2-5,TRBV5-1,.,.,TGCGCCAGCAGCTTCGGTTGGAGTCAAGAGACCCAGTACTTC,CASSFGWSQETQYF
TRBJ2-5,TRBV5-8,few,.,TGTGCCAGCAGCGGGACCCCAGAGACCCAGTACTTC,CASSGTPETQYF
TRBJ2-7,TRBV6-1,.,.,TGTGCCAGCAGGCGAGAGACAGTCTCCTACGAGCAGTACTTC,CASRRETVSYEQYF
TRBJ1-2,TRBV6-4,.,.,TGTGCCAGCAGTGACTCGTTAGGCAATGGCTACACCTTC,CASSDSLGNGYTF
TRBJ1-5,TRBV7-9,.,.,TGTGCCAGCAGCTTAGATTTCCAGCCCCAGCATTTT,CASSLDFQPQHF
TRBJ2-1,TRBV7-3,few,.,TGTGCCAGCAGCGCAAGGGCAGGCGCCACCTTAAATGAGCAGTTCTTC,CASSARAGATLNEQFF
TRBJ2-1,TRBV6-5,.,.,TGTGCCAGCAGGGGAACAGGGAATGAGCAGTTCTTC,CASRGTGNEQFF